Listed below are T cell receptor delta chains from one sample, sequenced in a study of Vδ1+ human thymocytes. TCRdb called clones from the multiplex PCR reads again using CATT. The table lists about 58,000 delta-chain clones, about 14% of them singletons. The sample comprised Vdelta1+ gamma-delta thymocytes from the thymus. Every receptor here comes from a girl under three years old who had congenital heart surgery. Both conserved end residues are part of each CDR3. Fields, in order: V gene, D gene, J gene, clone size, CDR3 length, CDR3 DNA, CDR3 protein. A D gene is named only where the DNA matches it firmly. Expanded clones are given a class, and other clones once, few, many or no size at all.

V: TRDV1; D: .; J: TRDJ1; size: .; length: 22; DNA: TGTGCTCTTGGGGAGTCCCTTCTCCCTTCAGGATACCTCACCCTTTACACCGATAAACTCATCTTT; CDR3: CALGESLLPSGYLTLYTDKLIF
V: TRDV1; D: .; J: TRDJ1; size: .; length: 20; DNA: TGTGCTCTTGGGGAATCTAGGGAGCTAAACGGAGTGGGGGTCCACGATAAACTCATCTTT; CDR3: CALGESRELNGVGVHDKLIF
V: TRDV1; D: .; J: TRDJ1; size: .; length: 19; DNA: TGTGCTCTTGGGGTACAAATTTCTAAGAATACACGATACACCGATAAACTCATCTTT; CDR3: CALGVQISKNTRYTDKLIF
V: TRDV1; D: .; J: TRDJ1; size: few; length: 16; DNA: TGTGCTCTTGGGGAAGCTCTGGCGGACTGTACCGATAAACCCATCTTT; CDR3: CALGEALADCTDKPIF
V: TRDV1; D: .; J: TRDJ1; size: few; length: 15; DNA: TGTGCTCTTGGGGGCAGCCGCGATGACACCGATAAACTCATCTTT; CDR3: CALGGSRDDTDKLIF
V: TRDV2; D: TRDD3; J: TRDJ1; size: .; length: 16; DNA: TGTGCCTGTGGCAGTACTGGGGGTTTGTACACCGATAAACTCATCTTT; CDR3: CACGSTGGLYTDKLIF
V: TRDV1; D: .; J: TRDJ1; size: few; length: 17; DNA: TGTGCTCTTGGGGAACCCGGGGGGTCCATGGGCACCGATAAACTCATCTTT; CDR3: CALGEPGGSMGTDKLIF
V: TRDV1; D: TRDD3; J: TRDJ1; size: .; length: 19; DNA: TGTGCTCTTGGGGCCTGGCCCATGTACTGGGGGATACGCTCCGATAAACTCATCTTT; CDR3: CALGAWPMYWGIRSDKLIF
V: TRDV1; D: TRDD3; J: TRDJ1; size: .; length: 19; DNA: TGTGCTCTTGGGCCTGTGGTTCGTAACTGGGGGATACGTGTACATAAACTCATCTTT; CDR3: CALGPVVRNWGIRVHKLIF
V: TRDV2; D: TRDD3; J: TRDJ1; size: many; length: 14; DNA: TGTGCCTGTGACCTTCTGGGGGACACCGATAAACTCATCTTT; CDR3: CACDLLGDTDKLIF
V: TRDV1; D: TRDD3; J: TRDJ1; size: few; length: 20; DNA: TGTGCTCTTGGGGACCCCCCCACTTCCGTACTGGGGGATACCCCCGATAAACTCATCTTT; CDR3: CALGDPPTSVLGDTPDKLIF
V: TRDV1; D: TRDD3; J: TRDJ1; size: few; length: 22; DNA: TGTGCTCTTGGGGACCCAGGGGCTTCCTACGTACTGGGGGATCAGGCGCCCGATAAACTCATCTTT; CDR3: CALGDPGASYVLGDQAPDKLIF
V: TRDV1; D: .; J: TRDJ1; size: .; length: 16; DNA: TGTGCTCTTGGGGAACCTCCTGCTCTTGGTACCGATAAACTCATCTTT; CDR3: CALGEPPALGTDKLIF
V: TRDV1; D: TRDD3; J: TRDJ1; size: few; length: 22; DNA: TGTGCTCTTGGGGAACTCGGTCGTGCTCTCCCAACTGGGGGATGGTCCACCGATAAACTCATCTTT; CDR3: CALGELGRALPTGGWSTDKLIF
V: TRDV1; D: .; J: TRDJ1; size: few; length: 19; DNA: TGTGCTCTTGGGGCGACTCCCAAGTCCCGCGCGTGGTACACCGATAAACTCATCTTT; CDR3: CALGATPKSRAWYTDKLIF
V: TRDV1; D: TRDD3; J: TRDJ1; size: few; length: 25; DNA: TGTGCTCTTGGGGAACTGGCCTACGCCTCAACTGGGGGATACGCATTCCCCCTGTACACCGATAAACTCATCTTT; CDR3: CALGELAYASTGGYAFPLYTDKLIF
V: TRDV1; D: .; J: TRDJ1; size: few; length: 16; DNA: TGTGCTCTTGGGGATTGCCCCCTTTCATGTCCCGATAAACTCATCTTT; CDR3: CALGDCPLSCPDKLIF
V: TRDV1; D: TRDD3; J: TRDJ1; size: few; length: 18; DNA: TGTGCTCTTGGGGAACTATCGCGTACTGGGGGATTTACCGATAAACTCATCTTT; CDR3: CALGELSRTGGFTDKLIF
V: TRDV1; D: TRDD3; J: TRDJ1; size: few; length: 22; DNA: TGTGCTCTTGGGGGGGCCTCCTTCCCCAGTCCCCTAGTGGGGGATACGCTCGATAAACTCATCTTT; CDR3: CALGGASFPSPLVGDTLDKLIF
V: TRDV1; D: .; J: TRDJ1; size: few; length: 25; DNA: TGTGCTCTTGGGGCTCCGTTGCCTTCCTACCGAATCACGTACTGGGGGATCAAGGGCACCGATAAACTCATCTTT; CDR3: CALGAPLPSYRITYWGIKGTDKLIF
V: TRDV1; D: TRDD3; J: TRDJ1; size: .; length: 17; DNA: TGTGCTCTTGGGGACCCTTCTGGGGGACCGTACACCGATAAACTCATCTTT; CDR3: CALGDPSGGPYTDKLIF
V: TRDV1; D: .; J: TRDJ1; size: .; length: 18; DNA: TGTGCTCTTGGGGAACACCCGACTATCTTGTTAAACACCGATAAACTCATCTTT; CDR3: CALGEHPTILLNTDKLIF
V: TRDV1; D: TRDD3; J: TRDJ1; size: .; length: 20; DNA: TGTGCTCTTGGGGAAAAAACGTTGGCGGGGGGATTTAGGTGCCCCGATAAACTCATCTTT; CDR3: CALGEKTLAGGFRCPDKLIF
V: TRDV1; D: TRDD3; J: TRDJ1; size: .; length: 19; DNA: TGTGCTCTTGGGGAACCATACTGGGGGACGGGCCCGTACACCGATAAACTCATCTTT; CDR3: CALGEPYWGTGPYTDKLIF
V: TRDV1; D: TRDD3; J: TRDJ1; size: .; length: 23; DNA: TGTGCTCTTGGGGAACCCGGTGGGGGAACCTCATCTGGTGGGGGATCGTACACCGATAAACTCATCTTT; CDR3: CALGEPGGGTSSGGGSYTDKLIF
V: TRDV1; D: .; J: TRDJ1; size: .; length: 22; DNA: TGTGCTCTTGGGGAAAGTATTCCTAACGGAATCGGGGGGTTCCTGTACACCGATAAACTCATCTTT; CDR3: CALGESIPNGIGGFLYTDKLIF
V: TRDV1; D: TRDD3; J: TRDJ1; size: few; length: 18; DNA: TGTGCTCTTGTTTGTTGGGGGATATTAGACCGGTACGCCGATAAACTCATCTTT; CDR3: CALVCWGILDRYADKLIF
V: TRDV1; D: TRDD3; J: TRDJ1; size: few; length: 21; DNA: TGTGCTCTTGGGAAGGGGTTGAATCCACCCCTTGTACTGGGGGATACGCGCGCACTCATCTTT; CDR3: CALGKGLNPPLVLGDTRALIF
V: TRDV1; D: .; J: TRDJ1; size: few; length: 19; DNA: TGTGCTCTTGGGGAACTGGGGTCCGTTAGGGCAGGCGCCATTTTTAAACTCATCTTT; CDR3: CALGELGSVRAGAIFKLIF
V: TRDV1; D: TRDD3; J: TRDJ1; size: .; length: 19; DNA: TGTGCTCTTGGGGAACGGGGTAATACTATTTGGGGGATTAGCGGTAAACTCATCTTT; CDR3: CALGERGNTIWGISGKLIF
V: TRDV1; D: TRDD3; J: TRDJ1; size: few; length: 22; DNA: TGTGCTCTTAGGGGACCCCTTTCAATTGTACTGGGAACTGGGGGATGTACAAGTAAACTCATCTTT; CDR3: CALRGPLSIVLGTGGCTSKLIF
V: TRDV1; D: .; J: TRDJ1; size: .; length: 17; DNA: TGTGCTCTTGGGGAACTGGGGCTACTCCCGTACACCGATAAACTCATCTTT; CDR3: CALGELGLLPYTDKLIF
V: TRDV1; D: .; J: TRDJ1; size: few; length: 18; DNA: TGTGCTCTTGGGGAACTCACCCACCGGAGCCGTTACACCGATAAACTCATCTTT; CDR3: CALGELTHRSRYTDKLIF
V: TRDV1; D: TRDD3; J: TRDJ1; size: .; length: 18; DNA: TGTGCTCTTGGGGAACAAACTCATTTTGTACTGGGGACCGATAAACTCATCTTT; CDR3: CALGEQTHFVLGTDKLIF
V: TRDV1; D: .; J: TRDJ1; size: few; length: 15; DNA: TGTGCTCTTGGGGAAAAGGGAACGAAATCACGCTCACTCATCTTT; CDR3: CALGEKGTKSRSLIF
V: TRDV1; D: TRDD3; J: TRDJ1; size: few; length: 21; DNA: TGTGCTCTTGGGGATGACTTCCCTACTGGGGGATACGCCCCTCACACCGATAAACTCATCTTT; CDR3: CALGDDFPTGGYAPHTDKLIF
V: TRDV1; D: TRDD3; J: TRDJ1; size: few; length: 18; DNA: TGTGCTCTTGGGGAAGGGTCTAAAACTGGATACTGGGGGATACAACTCATCTTT; CDR3: CALGEGSKTGYWGIQLIF
V: TRDV1; D: TRDD3; J: TRDJ1; size: .; length: 21; DNA: TGTGCTCTTGGGGAACTAGGTCCTACGAGTGGCAGTACTGGGGGTACCGATAAACTCATCTTT; CDR3: CALGELGPTSGSTGGTDKLIF
V: TRDV1; D: .; J: TRDJ1; size: .; length: 21; DNA: TGTGCTCTTGGGGAAACCCTTTTCCTACCTGGGGTCCCTCCCTACACCGATAAACTCATCTTT; CDR3: CALGETLFLPGVPPYTDKLIF
V: TRDV1; D: .; J: TRDJ1; size: few; length: 18; DNA: TGTGCTCTTGGGGAAGGTCGACAGCGGGGAAATCAGACCGATAAACTCATCTTT; CDR3: CALGEGRQRGNQTDKLIF
V: TRDV1; D: .; J: TRDJ1; size: few; length: 19; DNA: TGTGCTCTTGGGACCTTCCTACGACTGGGGGAGTCGTACACCGATAAACTCATCTTT; CDR3: CALGTFLRLGESYTDKLIF
V: TRDV2; D: .; J: TRDJ3; size: few; length: 19; DNA: TGTGCCTGTGACATCGGTTGTGGTGGAACCTCCTGGGACACCCGACAGATGTTTTTC; CDR3: CACDIGCGGTSWDTRQMFF